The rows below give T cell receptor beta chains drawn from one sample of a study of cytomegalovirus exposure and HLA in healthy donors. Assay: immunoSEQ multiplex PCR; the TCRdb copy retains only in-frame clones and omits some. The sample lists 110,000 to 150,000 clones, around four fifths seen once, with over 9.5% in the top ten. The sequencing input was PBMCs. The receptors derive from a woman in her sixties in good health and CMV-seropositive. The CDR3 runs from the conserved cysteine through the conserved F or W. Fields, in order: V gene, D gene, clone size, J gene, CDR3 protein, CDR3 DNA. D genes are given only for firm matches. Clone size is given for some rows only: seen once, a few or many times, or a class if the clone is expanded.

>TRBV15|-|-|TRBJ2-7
CATSRDRDWYYEQYF
TGTGCCACCAGCAGAGATCGGGACTGGTATTACGAGCAGTACTTC
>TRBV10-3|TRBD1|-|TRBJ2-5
CAISEFWDREQETQYF
TGTGCCATCAGTGAGTTCTGGGACAGGGAACAGGAGACCCAGTACTTC
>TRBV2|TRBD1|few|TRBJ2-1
CASRDSGTADEQFF
TGTGCCAGCAGAGACTCCGGGACAGCCGATGAGCAGTTCTTC
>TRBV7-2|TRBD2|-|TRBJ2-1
CASSYTLGLAGGYNEQFF
TGTGCCAGCAGCTACACGCTAGGGCTAGCGGGAGGGTACAATGAGCAGTTCTTC
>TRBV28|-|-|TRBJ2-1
CASSRRYNEQFF
TGTGCCAGCAGTCGGAGATACAATGAGCAGTTCTTC
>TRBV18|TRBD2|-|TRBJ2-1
CASSLGTSPVEQFF
TGTGCCAGCTCACTGGGGACTAGCCCAGTCGAGCAGTTCTTC
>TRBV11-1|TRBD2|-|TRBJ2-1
CASSSSGSSYNEQFF
TGTGCCAGCAGCTCTAGCGGGAGCTCCTACAATGAGCAGTTCTTC
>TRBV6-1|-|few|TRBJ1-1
CASSVPQENTEAFF
TGTGCCAGCAGTGTCCCACAGGAAAACACTGAAGCTTTCTTT
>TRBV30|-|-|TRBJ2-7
CAWSGFGLPGDEQYF
TGTGCCTGGAGTGGATTCGGGCTACCGGGGGACGAGCAGTACTTC
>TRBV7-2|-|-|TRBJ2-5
CASSAVRVQETQYF
TGTGCCAGCAGTGCCGTCAGGGTCCAAGAGACCCAGTACTTC
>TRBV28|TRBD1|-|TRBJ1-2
CASSIQGAKNYGYTF
TGTGCCAGCAGTATACAGGGGGCCAAAAACTATGGCTACACCTTC
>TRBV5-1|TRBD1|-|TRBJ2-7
CASSLARDRGLYEQYF
TGCGCCAGCAGCTTGGCCCGGGACAGGGGGCTCTACGAGCAGTACTTC
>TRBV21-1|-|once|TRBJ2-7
CASSKGPQRLAGGFRYEQYF
TGTGCCAGCAGCAAAGGTCCACAGAGACTAGCGGGAGGGTTCAGGTACGAGCAGTACTTC
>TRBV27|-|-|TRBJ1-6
CASSLSYSGAPLHF
TGTGCCAGCAGTTTATCGTACAGCGGGGCACCCCTCCACTTT
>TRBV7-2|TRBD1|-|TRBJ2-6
CASSLAPGGLFSGANVLTF
TGTGCCAGCAGCTTAGCGCCAGGGGGCTTATTCTCTGGGGCCAACGTCCTGACTTTC
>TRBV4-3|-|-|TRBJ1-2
CASSQEAGVADGYTF
TGCGCCAGCAGCCAAGAGGCCGGCGTGGCGGATGGCTACACCTTC
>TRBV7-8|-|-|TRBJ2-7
CASISDSSYEQYF
TGTGCCAGCATCTCAGACAGTTCCTACGAGCAGTACTTC
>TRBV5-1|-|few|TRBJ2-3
CASSLSFRTTWDTQYF
TGCGCCAGCAGCTTGTCGTTTCGGACTACCTGGGATACGCAGTATTTT
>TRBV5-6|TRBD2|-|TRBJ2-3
CASSSIKTSGTTDTQYF
TGTGCCAGCAGCTCGATAAAGACTAGCGGGACAACAGATACGCAGTATTTT
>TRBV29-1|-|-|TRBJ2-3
CSAGEGGDTQYF
TGCAGCGCTGGGGAGGGGGGGGATACGCAGTATTTT
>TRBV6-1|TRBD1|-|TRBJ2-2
CASSVQGQGLNTGELFF
TGTGCCAGCAGTGTTCAGGGACAGGGGTTGAACACCGGGGAGCTGTTTTTT
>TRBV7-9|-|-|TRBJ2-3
CASSLGGTDTQYF
TGTGCCAGCAGCTTAGGAGGAACAGATACGCAGTATTTT
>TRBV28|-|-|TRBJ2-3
CASSKQGIDTQYF
TGTGCCAGCAGTAAACAGGGAATAGATACGCAGTATTTT
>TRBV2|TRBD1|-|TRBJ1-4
CASKLPRDRVEKLFF
TGTGCCAGCAAGCTTCCCCGGGACAGGGTTGAAAAACTGTTTTTT
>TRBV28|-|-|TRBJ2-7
CASSPATGSTYEQYF
TGTGCCAGCAGTCCTGCGACAGGATCTACCTACGAGCAGTACTTC
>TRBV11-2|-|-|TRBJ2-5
CASSLDLQETQYF
TGTGCCAGCAGCTTAGATCTCCAAGAGACCCAGTACTTC
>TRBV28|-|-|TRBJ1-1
CASSFTSLPLNTEAFF
TGTGCCAGCAGTTTTACGTCACTACCATTGAACACTGAAGCTTTCTTT
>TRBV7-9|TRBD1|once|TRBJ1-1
CASSPRGSLNTEAFF
TGTGCCAGCAGCCCCAGGGGGAGCTTAAACACTGAAGCTTTCTTT
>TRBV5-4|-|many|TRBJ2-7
CASSLGDKKQYF
TGTGCCAGCAGCTTGGGGGACAAAAAGCAGTACTTC
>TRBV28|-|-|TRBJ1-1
CASSLYEGSNTEAFF
TGTGCCAGCAGTTTATACGAGGGATCAAACACTGAAGCTTTCTTT
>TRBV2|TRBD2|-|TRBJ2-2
CASWSLAGGPGELFF
TGTGCCAGCTGGAGCCTAGCGGGAGGGCCCGGGGAGCTGTTTTTT
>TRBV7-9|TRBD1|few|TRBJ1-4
CASSLGQGVEKLFF
TGTGCCAGCAGCTTAGGTCAGGGGGTTGAAAAACTGTTTTTT
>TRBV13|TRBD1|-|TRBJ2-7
CASSLGSGQGNYEQYF
TGTGCCAGCAGCTTAGGTTCAGGACAGGGTAACTACGAGCAGTACTTC
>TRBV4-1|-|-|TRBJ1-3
CASSQLGGNSGNTIYF
TGCGCCAGCAGCCAATTGGGAGGGAACTCTGGAAACACCATATATTTT
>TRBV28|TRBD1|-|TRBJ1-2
CASSPFDRGRGYTF
TGTGCCAGCAGTCCTTTCGACAGGGGAAGAGGCTACACCTTC
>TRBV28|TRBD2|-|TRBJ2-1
CASSPGTSGTRDEQFF
TGTGCCAGCAGTCCCGGGACTAGCGGGACAAGGGATGAGCAGTTCTTC
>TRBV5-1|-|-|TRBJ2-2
CASSLDSLTGELFF
TGCGCCAGCAGCTTGGACAGCTTAACCGGGGAGCTGTTTTTT
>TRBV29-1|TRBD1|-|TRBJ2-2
CSVAFRDRVAGELFF
TGCAGCGTGGCGTTCCGGGACAGGGTTGCCGGGGAGCTGTTTTTT
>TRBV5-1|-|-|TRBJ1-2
CASSLGEGYGYTF
TGCGCCAGCAGCTTAGGGGAGGGCTATGGCTACACCTTC
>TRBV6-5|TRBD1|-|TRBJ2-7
CASSRSGTGKAEQYF
TGTGCCAGCAGTCGTTCCGGGACAGGGAAGGCCGAGCAGTACTTC
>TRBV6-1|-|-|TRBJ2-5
CASSARVGETQYF
TGTGCCAGCAGTGCCAGGGTAGGGGAGACCCAGTACTTC
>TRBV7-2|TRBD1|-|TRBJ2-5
CASSRDRETQYF
TGTGCCAGCAGTCGGGACAGAGAGACCCAGTACTTC
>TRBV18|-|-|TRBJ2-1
CASSPRGNNEQFF
TGTGCCAGCTCACCTCGGGGGAACAATGAGCAGTTCTTC
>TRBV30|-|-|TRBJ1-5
CAWTTNGGLNQPQHF
TGTGCCTGGACCACCAATGGAGGGTTAAATCAGCCCCAGCATTTT
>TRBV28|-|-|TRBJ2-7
CASSFAGAYEQYF
TGTGCCAGCAGTTTCGCAGGGGCCTACGAGCAGTACTTC
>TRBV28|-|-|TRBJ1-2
CASSLDALGYGYTF
TGTGCCAGCAGTTTAGACGCCCTAGGCTATGGCTACACCTTC
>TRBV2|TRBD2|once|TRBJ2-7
CASRVLAGGGYEQYF
TGTGCCAGCAGGGTACTAGCGGGAGGAGGCTACGAGCAGTACTTC
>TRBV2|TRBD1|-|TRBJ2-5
CASSLGTAQETQYF
TGTGCCAGCAGTCTAGGGACAGCCCAAGAGACCCAGTACTTC
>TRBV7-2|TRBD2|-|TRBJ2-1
CASSLLLTSGTYNEQFF
TGTGCCAGCAGCTTACTCCTTACTAGCGGGACCTACAATGAGCAGTTCTTC
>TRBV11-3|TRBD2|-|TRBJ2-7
CASGVTSGSSYEQYF
TGTGCCAGCGGCGTGACTAGCGGGAGCTCCTACGAGCAGTACTTC
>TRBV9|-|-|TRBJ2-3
CASSTGVGADTQYF
TGTGCCAGCAGCACGGGGGTTGGGGCAGATACGCAGTATTTT
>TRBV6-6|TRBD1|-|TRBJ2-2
CASSKGQRYTGELFF
TGTGCCAGCAGTAAGGGACAGAGGTACACCGGGGAGCTGTTTTTT
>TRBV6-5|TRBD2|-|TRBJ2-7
CASSDSAGVYEQYF
TGTGCCAGTAGTGACTCCGCGGGAGTTTACGAGCAGTACTTC
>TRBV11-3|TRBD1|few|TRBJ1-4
CASSSAGGRGNEKLFF
TGTGCCAGCAGCTCCGCAGGGGGGCGCGGTAATGAAAAACTGTTTTTT
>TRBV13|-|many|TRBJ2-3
CASSSPRTGGRTDTQYF
TGTGCCAGCAGCTCCCCCCGCACGGGGGGCCGCACAGATACGCAGTATTTT
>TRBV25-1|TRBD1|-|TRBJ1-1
CASSESPGQFNTEAFF
TGTGCCAGCAGTGAATCCCCGGGACAGTTTAACACTGAAGCTTTCTTT
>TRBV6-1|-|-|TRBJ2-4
CASSDRVGKNIQYF
TGTGCCAGCAGTGACCGGGTTGGCAAAAACATTCAGTACTTC
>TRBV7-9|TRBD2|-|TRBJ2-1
CASSSPSGNFDEQFF
TGTGCCAGCAGCTCCCCTAGCGGGAATTTTGATGAGCAGTTCTTC
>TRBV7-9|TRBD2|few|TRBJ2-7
CASSPTSGPYEQYF
TGTGCCAGCAGCCCCACTAGCGGACCCTACGAGCAGTACTTC
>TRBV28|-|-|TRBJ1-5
CASSFGSSYQPQHF
TGTGCCAGCAGTTTCGGGTCATCCTATCAGCCCCAGCATTTT